Shown below are 4 T cell receptor beta chains from a single sample sequenced in a study of shared clonotypes between healthy human individuals. TCRdb keeps only in-frame clones here, not all; method: immunoSEQ multiplex PCR. There are 520,000 or so clones in the sample; around 79% occur only once, and approximately 13% lies in the top ten. Material: PBMCs. These receptors were obtained from a woman aged 35 to 49 in good health. Some clones in this sample may be carry-over from other donors' samples.

The J gene is TRBJ1-4, the V gene TRBV9, with TRBD1 as a possible D gene (5 bases). Germline lookup yields CDR1 SGDLS and CDR2 YYNGEE. V dropped 4 bases and J dropped 3 bases, with 19 bases sitting between them. The CDR3 contains 17 residues. Written as DNA, the CDR3 is TGTGCCAGCAGCTCCCCGATCGGGGCCGGTCCTAATGAAAAACTGTTTTTT. The encoded protein is CASSSPIGAGPNEKLFF.

The chain recombines TRBV5-1 with TRBJ1-2; D is ambiguous. V was trimmed by 1 base and J by 7 bases, leaving 17 bases between them. The germline V gene encodes CDR1 SGHRS and CDR2 YFSETQ. The CDR3 spans 15 residues. The DNA of the CDR3 is TGCGCCAGCAGCTTGTCGGGGTCGCGCGTCGGTGGCTACACCTTC. Its protein product is CASSLSGSRVGGYTF.

The rearrangement links TRBV15 to TRBJ2-3; D remains unclear. The germline V and J ends were trimmed by 0 bases and 0 bases, with 4 bases remaining between them. The CDR3 covers 14 residues. Germline CDR1 and CDR2: LNHNV and YYDKDF (reference sequence). This chain's CDR3 is CATSRDPSTDTQYF. CDR3 DNA: TGTGCCACCAGCAGAGACCCGAGCACAGATACGCAGTATTTT.

The gene calls are TRBV9 and TRBJ2-2; the D gene could be TRBD1 or TRBD2 (5 bases each). This CDR3 is built from 15 residues. The germline gives CDR1 SGDLS, CDR2 YYNGEE. The ends were cut back, 4 bases at V and 7 bases at J, with 17 bases in the middle. Here the CDR3 reads CASSRLPGPGGELFF. CDR3 nucleotide sequence: TGTGCCAGCAGCAGATTACCGGGGCCGGGCGGGGAGCTGTTTTTT.